This entry concerns a single T cell receptor (beta chain). Germline V lookup: CDR1 SQVTM, CDR2 ANQGSEA. The germline V and J ends were trimmed by 3 bases and 7 bases, with 16 bases remaining between them. The CDR3 is made up of 13 amino acids. This sample is part of a study of blood T cell repertoires in COVID-19. Per the original methods: Amplification with reference gene primers provided the estimates of nucleated cell counts. The assay was immunoSEQ multiplex PCR, and TCRdb's table has in-frame clones only and misses some. The D gene and trimming were derived from the DNA, and the V and J assignments and clone size from that table. Of 200,000 or so clones listed, about 88% are singletons.

This TCR derives from a woman aged 60 to 75 with acute or convalescent COVID-19. J is TRBJ2-7 and V is TRBV29-1; D is perhaps TRBD2 (5 bases). The specimen sequenced was peripheral blood. The CDR3 reads CSVDGMDPSEQYF. The CDR3 coding sequence is TGCAGCGTTGACGGGATGGACCCCTCGGAGCAGTACTTC.